This T cell receptor beta chain was sequenced during a study of T cell responses to AZD1222 COVID-19 vaccine. This table comes from immunoSEQ multiplex PCR, and its TCRdb copy is limited to in-frame clones, with some not included. The sample carries some 54,000 clones, around nine tenths recorded once. Germline loops: CDR1 MNHEY, CDR2 SMNVEV (reference sequence). The germline V and J ends were trimmed by 0 bases and 5 bases, with 14 bases remaining between them. The CDR3 totals 15 residues. The J gene is TRBJ2-7, the V gene TRBV27, with D possibly being TRBD1 (6 bases). Sequenced here: peripheral blood, sampled on day 0 of AZD1222 vaccination. This clonotype was obtained from an adult in good health. The CDR3 loop is CASSLSMGAGDEQYF. The CDR3 DNA reads TGTGCCAGCAGTTTATCGATGGGGGCAGGGGACGAGCAGTACTTC.